This TCR beta chain was identified during a study of long-term antiretroviral therapy in people with HIV. Study-wide results and limits: Absence of data on ART adherence, viral resistance or therapy changes was noted. Collection spanned 2004 to 2017; ART regimens may be less effective than current ones.

None of the participants with HIV were treated outside the United States. Every specimen held between roughly 0.95-10 million cryopreserved PBMC. These were thawed and washed before DNA extraction. immunoSEQ v3.0 was run at survey level. TCRdb keeps only in-frame clones here, not all; method: immunoSEQ multiplex PCR. The sample carries around 24,000 clones, approximately 73% recorded once. Trimming cost V 5 bases and J 1 base; bases outside gene matches: 4. This CDR3 is built from 16 residues. Germline V gene lookup returns CDR1 SEHNR and CDR2 FQNEAQ (reference sequence). In regard to this clone: Its antigen is as yet unknown.

This receptor was identified in a woman aged 35 to 49 with HIV. The chain carries TRBV7-9 and TRBJ2-5; 13 nucleotides line up with TRBD2. Here the sequenced sample was unsorted PBMCs, taken 0.5 years after starting antiretroviral therapy. CDR3 in amino acids: CASSHRLAGGQETQYF. CDR3 bases: TGTGCCAGCAGCCACCGACTAGCGGGGGGCCAAGAGACCCAGTACTTC.